Included here is one T cell receptor (beta chain) sequence, with context. No antigen is known for it. This specimen belongs to a study of T cells in Graves' hyperthyroidism and ophthalmopathy. Notes on the study in general: Ophthalmopathy cases were set apart from stable hyperthyroidism by a 13 V-J model. Blood also contained most expanded thyroid clonotypes above 0.001.

Uncontrolled infection, other autoimmune disease, pregnancy or lactation disqualified patients from enrolment. Diagnoses were established using clinical symptoms, serum thyroxine and TRAb, thyroid ultrasound and orbital computed tomography. The CDR3 sequence is 13 residues long. The germline CDR1 and CDR2 sequences are SQVTM and ANQGSEA. The V end lost 3 bases, the J end lost 6 bases, and 15 bases lay between the germline ends. Researchers amplified the TCR beta CDR3 regions from RNA transcripts. During a first-round RT-PCR of the TCR CDR3, the HTBI primer set was used. MiXCR, applied by TCRdb to the multiplex PCR reads, yields one record per CDR3 protein. Found here are fewer than 110,000 distinct CDR3 sequences, approximately 15% of them singletons; the top ten hold roughly 40%.

The rearrangement uses TRBV29-1 and TRBJ2-7, with D perhaps matching TRBD1 or TRBD2 (6 bases each). Sequencing input: blood. The TCR sequence derives from a woman aged 50 to 65 with Graves' hyperthyroidism. As DNA, the CDR3 is TGCAGCGTTGACCGGAGGGCAGGGGTCGAGCAGTACGTC. Translating it yields CSVDRRAGVEQYV.